The clone carrying this T cell receptor (beta chain) occurred many times. This CDR3 is 16 amino acids long. Per the germline V gene, CDR1 is LGHNA and CDR2 is YSLEER. With V trimmed by 0 bases and J by 4 bases, 6 bases remained unmatched. This sample was included in a study of T cells in Graves' hyperthyroidism and ophthalmopathy. Each patient was aged 18 to 65 and had newly diagnosed hyperthyroidism of under 2 months' duration. Amplified TCR beta CDR3 regions came from RNA transcripts. A first-round RT-PCR of the TCR CDR3 used the HTBI primer set. In TCRdb, the multiplex PCR reads were re-called with MiXCR into one record per CDR3 protein. This sample has a few hundred thousand distinct CDR3 sequences, with around 46% found just once.

This clonotype originated in a woman aged 18-30 years with Graves' hyperthyroidism. The rearrangement links TRBV4-3 to TRBJ2-7, with 10 bases lining up with TRBD2. Source material: peripheral blood or thyroid tissue (not recorded which). The CDR3 here is CASSQELGTSVYEQYF. The CDR3 DNA follows: TGCGCCAGCAGCCAAGAACTAGGGACTAGCGTTTACGAGCAGTACTTC.